A selection of T cell receptor beta chains follows, all from one sample in a study of cytomegalovirus exposure and HLA in healthy donors. The protocol was immunoSEQ multiplex PCR, while the TCRdb copy is restricted to in-frame clones and leaves out a portion. Of 110,000 or so clones in the sample, over 75% are singletons; the top ten hold 2.5%. The sample taken for sequencing was PBMCs. The receptors derive from a woman aged 18 to 35 in good health and CMV-seronegative. CDR3s include the opening cysteine and the closing phenylalanine or tryptophan. D genes are given only for firm matches. Not every row has a clone size; where given, it reads once, few, many or a size class.

- | TRBJ1-5 | - | TRBV28 | TGTGCCAGCAGTTTATCAAATCGGGGGGCGAGCAATCAGCCCCAGCATTTT | CASSLSNRGASNQPQHF
- | TRBJ1-6 | - | TRBV6-5 | TGTGCCAGCAGTTACGGCGGACAGCGTGGGGATTCACCCCTCCACTTT | CASSYGGQRGDSPLHF
TRBD1 | TRBJ1-1 | once | TRBV5-1 | TGCGCCAGCAGCCTGGGGACAGGGGGTTTTAACACTGAAGCTTTCTTT | CASSLGTGGFNTEAFF
TRBD1 | TRBJ1-2 | - | TRBV28 | TGTGCCAGCAGTTCAAGACAGGGCCACTATGGCTACACCTTC | CASSSRQGHYGYTF
- | TRBJ1-1 | few | TRBV19 | TGTGCCAGTAGTAACTTCGCAAAGAACACTGAAGCTTTCTTT | CASSNFAKNTEAFF
TRBD1 | TRBJ2-1 | - | TRBV4-2 | TGTGCCAGCAGCCAAGACCGGGACAGCTACAATGAGCAGTTCTTC | CASSQDRDSYNEQFF
- | TRBJ1-1 | - | TRBV5-1 | TGCGCCAGCAGCTTGGAATCCAGGAACACTGAAGCTTTCTTT | CASSLESRNTEAFF
- | TRBJ2-4 | - | TRBV7-8 | TGTGCCAGCAGCCCCCGCGTGGGGGCTAGCATTCAGTACTTC | CASSPRVGASIQYF
TRBD1 | TRBJ1-2 | - | TRBV7-2 | TGTGCCAGCAGCTTAGCGCAGGGGGTGCCCACCTTC | CASSLAQGVPTF
TRBD2 | TRBJ2-5 | - | TRBV6-1 | TGTGCCAGCAGTTCAAGTGTTAGCGGGGGGGAGACCCAGTACTTC | CASSSSVSGGETQYF
TRBD1 | TRBJ2-1 | - | TRBV5-1 | TGCGCCAGTGGCAAACAGGGGGCCTCCTACAATGAGCAGTTCTTC | CASGKQGASYNEQFF
- | TRBJ1-1 | - | TRBV29-1 | TGCAGCGTGGCCGACAGGTCGGGCACTGAAGCTTTCTTT | CSVADRSGTEAFF
- | TRBJ1-2 | - | TRBV13 | TGTGCCAGCAGCTTAGGGCGGGGGCGAGAGGGCTACACCTTC | CASSLGRGREGYTF
TRBD1 | TRBJ1-2 | - | TRBV6-1 | TGTGCCAGCAGTGCCGACAGGGGAGCTAACTATGGCTACACCTTC | CASSADRGANYGYTF
TRBD1 | TRBJ1-1 | - | TRBV7-2 | TGTGCCAGCAGCGTGGACAGGGGGCACGCTTTCTTT | CASSVDRGHAFF
- | TRBJ1-3 | - | TRBV6-1 | TGTGCCAGCAGTGCTTTAGACAGTTCAAACACCATATATTTT | CASSALDSSNTIYF
TRBD1 | TRBJ1-1 | - | TRBV7-9 | TGTGCCAGCAGCTTCCCCCAGCAGGGGGCGCATGAAGCTTTCTTT | CASSFPQQGAHEAFF
- | TRBJ1-4 | few | TRBV9 | TGTGCCAGCAGCGTAGGGCGGGTTAATGAAAAACTGTTTTTT | CASSVGRVNEKLFF
TRBD1 | TRBJ1-1 | - | TRBV5-1 | TGCGCCAGCAGCTCCGCTGGGACAGGGAACACTGAAGCTTTCTTT | CASSSAGTGNTEAFF
- | TRBJ2-1 | - | TRBV15 | TGTGCCACGGGGCGGGGTCAGTCCTACAATGAGCAGTTCTTC | CATGRGQSYNEQFF
- | TRBJ1-2 | - | TRBV30 | TGTGCCTGGAGGGCCAGGGGCATCTTCTTTAACTATGGCTACACCTTC | CAWRARGIFFNYGYTF
- | TRBJ1-1 | - | TRBV7-6 | TGTGCCAGCAGCCGGGTGGGAGGTACTGAAGCTTTCTTT | CASSRVGGTEAFF
- | TRBJ1-2 | - | TRBV10-1 | TGCGCCAGCAGTGAGTCCTCAGGGCGGGGCTACACCTTC | CASSESSGRGYTF
- | TRBJ1-4 | - | TRBV5-8 | TGTGCCAGCAGCGTAGCTGAAAAACTGTTTTTT | CASSVAEKLFF
- | TRBJ1-4 | - | TRBV7-9 | TGTGCCAGCAGCTTCTCAGGTCCCAGGGAAAAACTGTTTTTT | CASSFSGPREKLFF
- | TRBJ1-1 | - | TRBV19 | TGTGCCAGTACGGGGCCGGGGGTGAACACTGAAGCTTTCTTT | CASTGPGVNTEAFF
- | TRBJ1-2 | - | TRBV19 | TGTGCCAGTAGCAGGGCCCCCTATGGCTACACCTTC | CASSRAPYGYTF
- | TRBJ1-1 | - | TRBV29-1 | TGCAGCGCTTCCACTACAGGTTATAATGAAGCTTTCTTT | CSASTTGYNEAFF
TRBD1 | TRBJ2-7 | - | TRBV7-2 | TGTGCCAGCAGCCCAGACAGGGTTCCGTACTTC | CASSPDRVPYF
- | TRBJ2-1 | - | TRBV7-2 | TGTGCCAGCAGCTTAGATAGGGACTATGAGCAGTTCTTC | CASSLDRDYEQFF
TRBD1 | TRBJ1-2 | - | TRBV15 | TGTGCCACCAGCAGAGATCTCAGGGGGAATTCTCTCTTC | CATSRDLRGNSLF
- | TRBJ1-2 | - | TRBV30 | TGTGCCTGGACCCCAACGGGTACCTATGGCTACACCTTC | CAWTPTGTYGYTF
TRBD1 | TRBJ1-1 | - | TRBV7-2 | TGTGCCACGCGAAGGACAGGGGGGAAAGGGATCTCTGAAGCTTTCTTT | CATRRTGGKGISEAFF
- | TRBJ1-5 | - | TRBV6-6 | TGTGCCAGCAGTTACGGGGGCTATCAGCCCCAGCATTTT | CASSYGGYQPQHF